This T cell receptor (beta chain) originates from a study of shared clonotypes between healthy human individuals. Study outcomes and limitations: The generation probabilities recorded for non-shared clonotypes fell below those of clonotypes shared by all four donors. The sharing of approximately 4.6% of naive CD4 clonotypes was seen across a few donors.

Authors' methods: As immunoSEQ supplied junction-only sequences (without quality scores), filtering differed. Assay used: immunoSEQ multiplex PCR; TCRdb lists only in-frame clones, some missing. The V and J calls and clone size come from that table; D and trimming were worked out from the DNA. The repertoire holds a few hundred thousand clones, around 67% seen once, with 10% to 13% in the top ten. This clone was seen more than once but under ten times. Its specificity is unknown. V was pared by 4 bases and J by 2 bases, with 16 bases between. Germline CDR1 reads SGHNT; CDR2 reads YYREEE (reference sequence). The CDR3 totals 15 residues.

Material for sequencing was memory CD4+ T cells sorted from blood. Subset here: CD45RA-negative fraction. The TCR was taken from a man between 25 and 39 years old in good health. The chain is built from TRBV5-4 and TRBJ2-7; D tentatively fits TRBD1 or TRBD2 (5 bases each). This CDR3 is CASSPAGTKTYEQYF. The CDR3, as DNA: TGTGCCAGCAGCCCGGCCGGGACCAAGACCTACGAGCAGTACTTC.